Here is one TCR beta chain with its context. Original methodology: Amplified reference gene primers provided the basis for estimating nucleated cell counts. Repertoires were generated with immunoSEQ multiplex PCR, while TCRdb's copy carries only in-frame clones and drops some. From that table come the V and J calls and clone size; the DNA was used to work out D and trimming. The sample includes under 250,000 clones, about four fifths of them seen just once. The data derive from a study of blood T cell repertoires in COVID-19. Whole-study context: PBMCs, B-cell-depleted T cells, or T cells provided the cDNA or gDNA that made up the material.

This CDR3 has 16 amino acids. Per germline, CDR1 LGHNA and CDR2 YNFKEQ. V lost 0 bases, J lost 8 bases, and 11 bases stayed unmatched. The TCR was taken from a woman in her forties or fifties with active or convalescent COVID-19. The chain recombines TRBV4-2 with TRBJ2-5; 8 bases fit TRBD2. Source material: peripheral blood. The CDR3 DNA reads as TGTGCCAGCAGCCAAGATACGGCGGGGGGCCCCCAAACCCAGTACTTC. Protein product: CASSQDTAGGPQTQYF.